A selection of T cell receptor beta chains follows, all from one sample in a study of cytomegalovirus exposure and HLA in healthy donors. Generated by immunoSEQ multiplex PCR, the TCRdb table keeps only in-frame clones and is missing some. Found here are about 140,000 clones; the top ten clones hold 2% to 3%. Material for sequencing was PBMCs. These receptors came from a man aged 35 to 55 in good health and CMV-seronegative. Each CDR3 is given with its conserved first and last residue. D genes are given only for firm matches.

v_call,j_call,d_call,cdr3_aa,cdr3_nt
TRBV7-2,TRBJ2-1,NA,CASSLMAGAIYNEQFF,TGTGCCAGCAGCTTAATGGCGGGGGCCATCTACAATGAGCAGTTCTTC
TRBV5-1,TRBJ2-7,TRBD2,CASSTGTSGGTYYEQYF,TGCGCCAGCAGCACGGGGACTAGCGGGGGGACCTACTACGAGCAGTACTTC
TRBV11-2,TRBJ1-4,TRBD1,CASSLETGQGYEKLFF,TGTGCCAGCAGCTTAGAAACGGGACAGGGTTATGAAAAACTGTTTTTT
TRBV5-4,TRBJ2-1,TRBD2,CASSLSGGQPYNEQFF,TGTGCCAGCAGTTTGAGCGGGGGCCAACCCTACAATGAGCAGTTCTTC
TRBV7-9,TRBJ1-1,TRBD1,CATQGRFEAFF,TGTGCCACACAGGGGCGATTTGAAGCTTTCTTT
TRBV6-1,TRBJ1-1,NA,CASSQLTNTEAFF,TGTGCCAGCAGTCAACTTACGAACACTGAAGCTTTCTTT
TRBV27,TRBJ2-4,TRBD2,CASSFGLAGAKNIQYF,TGTGCCAGCAGTTTCGGGCTAGCGGGAGCCAAAAACATTCAGTACTTC
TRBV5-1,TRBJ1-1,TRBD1,CASSSRQGSEAFF,TGCGCCAGCAGCTCGAGACAGGGATCAGAAGCTTTCTTT
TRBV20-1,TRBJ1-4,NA,CSAILAEKLFF,TGCAGTGCTATATTGGCTGAAAAACTGTTTTTT
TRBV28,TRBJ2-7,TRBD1,CASSQTGSSYEQYF,TGTGCCAGCAGTCAGACAGGGAGCTCCTACGAGCAGTACTTC
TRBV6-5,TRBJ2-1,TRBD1,CASSSGQGRNNEQFF,TGTGCCAGCAGTTCCGGACAGGGCAGAAACAATGAGCAGTTCTTC
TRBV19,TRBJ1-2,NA,CASRAQGSYGYTF,TGTGCCAGTAGGGCACAGGGAAGCTATGGCTACACCTTC
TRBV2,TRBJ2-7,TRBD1,CASRRGLLFSYEQYF,TGTGCCAGCAGAAGGGGGCTACTATTCTCCTACGAGCAGTACTTC
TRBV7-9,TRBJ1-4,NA,CASSQTGEGTNEKLFF,TGTGCCAGCAGCCAAACGGGGGAAGGGACTAATGAAAAACTGTTTTTT
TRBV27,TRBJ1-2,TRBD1,CASSYRGFGYTF,TGTGCCAGCAGCTACAGGGGTTTTGGCTACACCTTC
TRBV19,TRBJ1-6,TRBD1,CASSIGTGGARNSPLHF,TGTGCCAGTAGTATCGGGACAGGGGGCGCTAGGAATTCACCCCTCCACTTT
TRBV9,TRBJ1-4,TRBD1,CASSVRQGFDEKLFF,TGTGCCAGCAGCGTAAGACAGGGGTTCGATGAAAAACTGTTTTTT
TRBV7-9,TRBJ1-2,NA,CASSLVAGVDGYIF,TGTGCCAGCAGCTTAGTGGCAGGGGTGGATGGCTACATCTTC
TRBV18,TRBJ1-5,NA,CASSQSGGSNQPQHF,TGTGCCAGCTCACAATCCGGGGGGAGCAATCAGCCCCAGCATTTT
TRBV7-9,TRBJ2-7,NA,CASSLGLAPYEQYF,TGTGCCAGCAGCTTAGGGCTAGCGCCCTACGAGCAGTACTTC
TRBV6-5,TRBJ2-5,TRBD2,CASSWTSGGRGETQYF,TGTGCCAGCAGTTGGACTAGCGGGGGAAGGGGAGAGACCCAGTACTTC
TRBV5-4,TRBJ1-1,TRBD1,CASSWVDRADTEAFF,TGTGCCAGCAGCTGGGTTGACAGGGCTGATACTGAAGCTTTCTTT
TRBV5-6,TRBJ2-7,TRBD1,CASSLDMGQGISYEQYF,TGTGCCAGCAGCTTGGACATGGGACAGGGGATCTCCTACGAGCAGTACTTC
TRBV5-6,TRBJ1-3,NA,CASSLVDSSGNTIYF,TGTGCCAGCAGCTTGGTTGACAGCTCTGGAAACACCATATATTTT
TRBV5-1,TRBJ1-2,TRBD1,CASSPDRENYGYTF,TGCGCCAGCAGCCCGGACAGGGAAAACTATGGCTACACCTTC
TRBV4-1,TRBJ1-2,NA,CASSHPAGQGRSYGYTF,TGCGCCAGCAGCCACCCCGCTGGTCAGGGAAGGAGCTATGGCTACACCTTC
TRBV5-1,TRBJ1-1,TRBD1,CASNPGIQGTTEAFF,TGCGCCAGCAACCCCGGGATACAGGGGACCACTGAAGCTTTCTTT
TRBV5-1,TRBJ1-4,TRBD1,CASSLGDRGPSNEKLFF,TGCGCCAGCAGCTTGGGGGACAGGGGGCCTTCTAATGAAAAACTGTTTTTT
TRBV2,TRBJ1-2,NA,CASRGGPTPDGYTF,TGTGCCAGCAGGGGCGGGCCGACGCCCGATGGCTACACCTTC
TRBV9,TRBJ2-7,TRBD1,CASSVAGQGVYEQYF,TGTGCCAGCAGCGTAGCTGGACAGGGAGTCTACGAGCAGTACTTC
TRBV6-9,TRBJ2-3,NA,CASSYPRRGRTDTQYF,TGTGCCAGCAGTTATCCCCGGAGGGGGCGGACAGATACGCAGTATTTT
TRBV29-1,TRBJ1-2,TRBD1,CSVVGQGAWGYTF,TGCAGCGTTGTTGGACAGGGGGCTTGGGGCTACACCTTC
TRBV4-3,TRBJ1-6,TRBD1,CASSQDGAGTGFSPLHF,TGCGCCAGCAGCCAAGATGGTGCGGGGACAGGGTTTTCACCCCTCCACTTT
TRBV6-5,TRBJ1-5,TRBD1,CASRGPPGGMDF,TGTGCCAGCAGGGGCCCTCCAGGGGGTATGGATTTT
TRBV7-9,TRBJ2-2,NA,CASDGQYTGELFF,TGTGCCAGCGATGGACAGTACACCGGGGAGCTGTTTTTT
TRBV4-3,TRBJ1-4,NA,CASSQDPGVGEKLFF,TGCGCCAGCAGCCAAGATCCCGGGGTTGGAGAAAAACTGTTTTTT
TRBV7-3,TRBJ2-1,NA,CASSWATGEHNEQFF,TGTGCCAGCAGCTGGGCAACGGGGGAACACAATGAGCAGTTCTTC
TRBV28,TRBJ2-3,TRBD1,CASSSYGQGTDTQYF,TGTGCCAGCAGTTCCTACGGACAGGGGACAGATACGCAGTATTTT
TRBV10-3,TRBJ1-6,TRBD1,CAIRASTGGNSPLHF,TGTGCCATCAGGGCCTCGACAGGGGGTAATTCACCCCTCCACTTT
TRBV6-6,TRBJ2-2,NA,CASRDTMGELFF,TGTGCCAGCAGAGACACAATGGGGGAGCTGTTTTTT